These T cell receptor beta chains were read from a single sample in a study of CD8 T cells in Susac syndrome. Using its own MiXCR run on the immunoSEQ multiplex PCR reads, TCRdb lists one record per CDR3 protein. The top ten hold 0.13% to 0.15% of the sample, which has around 140,000 distinct CDR3 sequences, 85% to 95% seen once. Sequenced input: CD4+ T cells from PBMCs. These receptor sequences come from a human donor with Susac syndrome. Both conserved end residues are part of each CDR3. D genes are given only for firm matches.

CDR3aa	CDR3nt	d_gene	v_gene	j_gene
CASSPRVGGNNEQFF	TGTGCCAGCAGTCCCCGTGTCGGTGGGAACAATGAGCAGTTCTTC	NA	TRBV12-3/TRBV12-4	TRBJ2-1
CAWSVSQILNSPLHF	TGTGCCTGGAGTGTTAGTCAGATACTTAATTCACCCCTCCACTTT	NA	TRBV30	TRBJ1-6
CASSAVEKGSGYTF	TGTGCCAGCAGCGCTGTTGAGAAGGGGTCTGGCTACACCTTC	NA	TRBV5-4	TRBJ1-2
CSARDRTSADTQYF	TGCAGTGCTAGAGACCGGACTTCGGCAGATACGCAGTATTTT	NA	TRBV20-1	TRBJ2-3
CASSGGFEQYF	TGTGCCAGCTCAGGGGGGTTCGAGCAGTACTTC	NA	TRBV18	TRBJ2-7
CASQGADEKLFF	TGTGCCAGTCAGGGGGCCGATGAAAAACTGTTTTTT	TRBD1	TRBV2	TRBJ1-4
CASSLSGLTGGNIQYF	TGCGCCAGCAGCTTGAGCGGATTGACAGGGGGAAACATTCAGTACTTC	TRBD1	TRBV5-1	TRBJ2-4
CSARDRRYSQETQYF	TGCAGTGCTAGAGATCGACGTTACAGCCAAGAGACCCAGTACTTC	NA	TRBV20-1	TRBJ2-5
CASSYWGEQYF	TGTGCCAGCAGTTACTGGGGTGAGCAGTACTTC	NA	TRBV6-2/TRBV6-3	TRBJ2-7
CSAPYSEGNEKLFF	TGCAGTGCTCCCTACTCGGAGGGAAATGAAAAACTGTTTTTT	NA	TRBV20-1	TRBJ1-4
CASSYSPGLAGGLLNTGELFF	TGTGCCAGCAGTTACTCGCCCGGACTAGCGGGAGGGCTATTGAACACCGGGGAGCTGTTTTTT	TRBD2	TRBV6-5	TRBJ2-2
CASSGTSRELFF	TGTGCCAGCAGCGGTACTAGTCGGGAGCTGTTTTTT	NA	TRBV2	TRBJ2-2
CSAPGLSGETQYF	TGCAGTGCTCCGGGACTCTCGGGGGAGACCCAGTACTTC	NA	TRBV20-1	TRBJ2-5
CASSRTAPLHF	TGTGCCAGCAGTAGGACGGCACCCCTCCACTTT	NA	TRBV7-9	TRBJ1-6
CASSVTGAHVRGTGELFF	TGTGCCAGCAGCGTGACAGGGGCGCACGTCCGTGGCACCGGGGAGCTGTTTTTT	TRBD1	TRBV7-9	TRBJ2-2
CATSRDRSADGYEQYF	TGTGCCACCAGCAGAGATCGTTCGGCGGACGGGTACGAGCAGTACTTC	NA	TRBV15	TRBJ2-7